The sequence of this T cell receptor beta chain was determined in a study of T cell responses to AZD1222 COVID-19 vaccine. Between the trimmed V and J ends, which lost 3 bases and 3 bases, there was a span of 9 bases. Per the germline V gene, CDR1 is LNHDA and CDR2 is SQIVND (reference sequence). The CDR3 is made up of 14 amino acids. This clone was found once. The protocol was immunoSEQ multiplex PCR, while the TCRdb copy is restricted to in-frame clones and leaves out a portion. The table has fewer than 200,000 clones, around 94% seen once. The V call is TRBV19, the J call TRBJ1-5; D ambiguous. The TCR sequence derives from an adult in good health. The sequences come from peripheral blood, collected on day 0 of AZD1222 vaccination. The CDR3 region is CASSILQFNQPQHF. CDR3 in DNA: TGTGCCAGTAGTATCCTACAGTTCAATCAGCCCCAGCATTTT.